This T cell receptor beta chain was recorded in a study of cytomegalovirus exposure and HLA in healthy donors (TCRdb year 2017). The study in broad terms: According to an earlier analysis of 550 to 700 of the donors, some 170 million T cells yielded 90 million to 130 million unique TCR beta sequences and approximately 280 Gb of sequence data. Around 300 gigabases of sequencing data and approximately 93 million unique TCR sequences were included in an early release covering about 700 HLA-typed donors. Among the roughly 400 genotyped donors, around 81% belonged to the genetic ancestry cluster associated with self-reported Caucasian donors. The study was designed to test whether signatures of past pathogen exposure could be identified by cataloging public T cell receptors. The study profiled the T cell repertoires of fewer than 850 subjects by immunosequencing and related them to cytomegalovirus serostatus. A separate validation cohort of about 110 different subjects was used in addition to the roughly 720-subject first cohort. To predict cytomegalovirus infection status, the study combined high-throughput TCR immunosequencing, statistical association of individual TCRs with disease status, and machine learning. A later analysis re-analyzed previously published TCR beta repertoires from about 600 donors and added high-resolution HLA genotyping to study TCR occurrence patterns. Rather than drawing on any new phenotypic data, the later analysis identified candidate immune exposures from TCR beta sequences and the way those sequences occurred across donors. In an earlier analysis of several hundred of the donors, high-throughput TCR beta sequencing was used to judge whether each TCR beta V gene segment behaved as functional or pseudogenic. Donor age, sex, ethnicity and CMV serostatus were compiled alongside the repertoire data. A later genetic analysis took genome-wide SNP genotypes for about three fifths of the roughly 670 donors and used that subset as a discovery cohort. All discovery cohort repertoires had been generated on a single sequencing platform. HLA typing covered class I and class II loci at four-digit resolution. The number of typed donors differed by locus: about 629-630 for A, B, C, DRB1 and DQB1; 500 to 550 for DQA1; approximately 600 for DPA1; and 400 to 480 for DPB1. Five DR-DQ haplotypes were handled as single units for association and clustering, since linkage in the cohort was strong. On average, around 230,000 unique TCR beta nucleotide sequences were sequenced per donor among more than 350 genotyped donors of the cohort, with about 17% of those sequences being non-productive. Overall results and qualifications from the work: Because the 87-base-pair reads could not distinguish some IMGT-functional V segments, including TRBV6-2 and TRBV6-3, those segments were excluded. In a later analysis, the rate of TCR association differed among HLA loci, with DRB1 alleles having the most associated TCRs and HLA-C alleles having the fewest. Three of the identified cytomegalovirus-associated TCR beta chains were confirmed in vitro to be specific for cytomegalovirus antigens. This cohort had only TCR beta chains sequenced, and the lack of alpha or paired-chain data limited which features could be detected. Linkage disequilibrium might explain the correlated functional status among segregating V segments, but an unknown experimental factor could not be ruled out. In a later analysis, HLA-associated TCR beta chains were found to be more clonally expanded and to have lower generation probabilities than equally common non-associated chains. A further reported finding was that TCR beta sequences accurately predicted the HLA-A and HLA-B alleles for most subjects in the first cohort. The sequencing pipeline was judged likely to have produced a cluster of highly shared sequence variants as a technical artifact. Because HLA typing was missing for some donors at each locus, association tests included only the typed subset. When HLA alleles, especially DR and DQ, strongly co-occurred, TCR associations were difficult to assign to individual alleles. Compared with the approximately 700-donor mean, donors in an Asian-associated ancestry cluster had fewer N-insertions in productive TCRs, according to a later genetic analysis. Most CMV-associated TCR beta chains appeared to be HLA-restricted in a later analysis, and the HLA associations seemed to be driven largely by CMV exposure. Most TCR sequences were observed very rarely across donors, whereas some public TCRs were present in many individuals. An association between a missense DCLRE1C variant and V-gene and J-gene trimming of TCR beta chains was found in a later genetic analysis and replicated in an independent cohort. Cytomegalovirus status was reported to be diagnosed by the classifier with high specificity and sensitivity in both the original and validation cohorts. A later analysis associated about 17,000 TCR beta sequences with specific HLA alleles at a false discovery rate of 0.05. Presence/absence analyses assumed roughly uniform sequencing depth across donors, an assumption that may not hold. In the study, 150 to 200 TCR beta chains were listed as associated with cytomegalovirus. A later analysis reported that several top co-occurrence clusters appeared linked to parvovirus B19, influenza, CMV and Epstein-Barr virus. CMV serostatus was the only immune exposure information available for the cohort. According to the authors, the approach could potentially be generalized to other disease states and immunological phenotypes. In an earlier analysis of more than 450 of the donors, most TCR beta V segments were observed in productive rearrangements about 87% or about 30% of the time, broadly matching IMGT annotations. Because counts were too low, roughly 18 rarely observed V segments, including chromosome 9 orphons, were left out of the earlier analysis of about 500 of the donors.

The CDR3 holds 12 amino acids from the cysteine to the phenylalanine. CDR3 DNA is the only sequence kept; it has 36 bases, read in frame from the first base. The germline V gene provides CDR1 MGHDK and CDR2 SYGVNS. Trimming costs V 0 bases and J 7 bases, and their ends lie 6 bases apart. The cohort consisted of hundreds of healthy bone marrow donors. At the time of sampling, all cohort members were nominally healthy, though unrecorded immune exposures were likely present. The donor was CMV seronegative and was included in the group of 352 seronegative cohort members. Each donor provided a peripheral blood sample, and peripheral blood mononuclear cells were used for TCR beta sequencing. Genomic DNA extraction from the blood cell samples was performed with the Qiagen DNeasy Blood Extraction Kit. Libraries were prepared through the immunoSEQ multiplex PCR assay. For the multiplex PCR, a mixture combining 60 forward primers for TCR Vbeta segments and 13 reverse primers for TCR Jbeta segments was used. The CDR3 region of rearranged TCR beta genes was amplified from genomic DNA by a multiplex PCR assay. The amplified TCR beta libraries were sequenced on the Illumina HiSeq System as 87-base-pair reads. The source study handled its data this way. Across the 670 or so repertoires, a later analysis counted around 80 million unique TCR beta chains, around 11 million of which were shared by at least two donors. Raw reads were error-corrected and collapsed into unique sequences with a nearest-neighbor algorithm that merged closely related sequences to remove PCR and sequencing errors. To assign V, D and J gene segments, CDR3 sequences were aligned to IMGT reference sequences. For a sequence to be retained, at least a six-nucleotide match to both a V gene segment and a J gene segment was required. A rearrangement counted as productive if the CDR3 had no stop codons and remained in frame with V and J, and every other rearrangement counted as non-productive. CDR3 was defined according to IMGT convention as the region running from the second conserved V-encoded cysteine to the conserved J-encoded phenylalanine. The earlier analysis of approximately 500 of the donors excluded sequences that lacked an unambiguous match to a single V gene segment. In an earlier analysis of roughly 500 of the donors, V segments were called functional above 56.7% productive rearrangements and were called segregating when the between-donor standard deviation exceeded 5%. A statistical classification framework was developed to diagnose cytomegalovirus status using the catalog of TCR beta chain sequences. In a later analysis, V and J genes were assigned by comparing TCR nucleotide sequences against IMGT/GENE-DB human TR gene sequences. The TCRdist pipeline was used in a later analysis to assign CDR3 sequences and most-parsimonious VDJ recombination scenarios. A later analysis defined each TCR beta chain by its CDR3 amino acid sequence plus V-gene family, and excluded reads lacking a unique V-gene family. A later analysis removed nearly 600 highly shared, low-generation-probability nucleotide sequences to deal with suspected cross-contamination and a sequencing artifact. For each public chain, a later analysis derived a clonal expansion index from normalized ranks of inferred template counts within each repertoire. In a later analysis, generation probabilities were computed using a VDJ recombination model fitted to out-of-frame rearrangements, and the results were checked against IGoR. A later analysis scored TCR-TCR, TCR-HLA and TCR-CMV co-occurrence with hypergeometric tests, applying a repertoire-size bias correction to TCR pairs. In a later analysis, false discovery rates were estimated by permuting HLA or CMV assignments 20 times. A later analysis grouped co-occurring TCRs with DBSCAN, adding TCRdist sequence similarity when clustering within HLA-allele-positive subsets. Repertoires with fewer than 30,000 or more than 120,000 public chains, plus five repertoires with anomalous nucleotide sharing, were excluded from co-occurrence clustering. Held by TCRdb, this immuneACCESS table contains in-frame sequences only and omits some clones. Under half of the omission traces to an unresolved V gene where checked; the cause of the rest is unknown. The D gene and trimming were derived from the DNA, and the V and J assignments and clone size from that table. The sample contains 160,000 or so clones, roughly 80% of them found a single time. 1.3% of the sample is in the top ten clones.

Note on this clone: Its binding antigen is unknown. Base qualities are not provided; no much larger clone lies one nucleotide away.

The origin of this receptor is a woman aged 45-65 years in good health and CMV-seronegative. Recombination linked TRBV25-1 to TRBJ1-1; no confident D gene assignment can be made. The sequencing sample was made of PBMCs. The nucleotide sequence reads TGTGCCAGCAGTGAATATCACAGTGAAGCTTTCTTT. Its translation is CASSEYHSEAFF.